This T cell receptor (beta chain) was sequenced for a study of blood T cell repertoires in COVID-19. Trimming took 9 bases from V and 7 from J, leaving 31 bases between them. CDR1 is MNHEY and CDR2 is SMNVEV in the germline V gene (reference sequence). CDR3 length: 19 amino acids. Per the authors' pipeline: How many nucleated cells were present was estimated from reference gene primer amplification. Profiled with immunoSEQ multiplex PCR; TCRdb holds only in-frame clones, not every one. V and J calls and clone size follow that table, whereas D and trimming were derived from the DNA. The sample gives about 210,000 clones, 81% of which show up once; around 9.2% is in the top ten.

The source material was PBMCs or T cells enriched from blood (not recorded which). The receptor's source is a man aged 40-49 years who had recovered from COVID-19. The rearrangement links TRBV27 to TRBJ1-6; D is perhaps TRBD1 (6 bases). CDR3 in DNA: TGTGCCAGTCCAGAAAAGACTCCTTTAGTCCGGGACAAAAATTCACCCCTCCACTTT. Translating gives CASPEKTPLVRDKNSPLHF.